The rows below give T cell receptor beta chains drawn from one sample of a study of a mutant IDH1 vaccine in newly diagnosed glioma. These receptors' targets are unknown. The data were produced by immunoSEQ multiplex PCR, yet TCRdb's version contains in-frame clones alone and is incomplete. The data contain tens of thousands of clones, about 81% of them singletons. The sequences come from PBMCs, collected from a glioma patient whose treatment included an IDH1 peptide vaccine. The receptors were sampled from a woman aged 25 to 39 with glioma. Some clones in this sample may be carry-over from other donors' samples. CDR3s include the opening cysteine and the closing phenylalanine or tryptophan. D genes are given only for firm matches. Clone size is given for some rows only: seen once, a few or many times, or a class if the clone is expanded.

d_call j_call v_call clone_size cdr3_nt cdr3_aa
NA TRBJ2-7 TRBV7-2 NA TGTGCCAGCAACTTGGTGTCACTAGACGAGCAGTACTTC CASNLVSLDEQYF
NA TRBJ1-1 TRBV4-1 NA TGCGCCAGCAGCCTCAATAAGGGGACTTTCTTT CASSLNKGTFF
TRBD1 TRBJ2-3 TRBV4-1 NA TGCGCCAGCAGCCAATTACACAGGGGCGATGAGTATACGCAGTATTTT CASSQLHRGDEYTQYF
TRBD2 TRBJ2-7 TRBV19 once TGTGCCAGTAGATCGGGACTAGCGGGAGGGACCTACGAGCAGTACTTC CASRSGLAGGTYEQYF
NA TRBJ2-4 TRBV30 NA TGTGCCTGGAGTCCCGGAGTGGGGCCCAAAAACATTCAGTACTTC CAWSPGVGPKNIQYF
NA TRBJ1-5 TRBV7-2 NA TGTGCCAGCAGCCGAAGGGGGGGCTGGGGCAATCAGCCCCAGCATTTT CASSRRGGWGNQPQHF
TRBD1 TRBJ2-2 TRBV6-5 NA TGTGCCAGCCGATGGGACAGTTATAACACCGGGGAGCTGTTTTTT CASRWDSYNTGELFF
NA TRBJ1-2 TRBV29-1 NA TGCAGCGTCGCAGGAAGTAACTATGGCTACACCTTC CSVAGSNYGYTF
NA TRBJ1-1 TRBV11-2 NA TGTGCCAGCAGCTTATCCTTCGTGGGTGAAGCTTTCTTT CASSLSFVGEAFF
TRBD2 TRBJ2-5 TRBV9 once TGTGCCAGCAGCGAACTAGCGGCCGCGGAGACCCAGTACTTC CASSELAAAETQYF
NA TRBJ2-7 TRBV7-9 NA TGTGCCAGCAGCTTTAGGACGGGAACCTACGAGCAGTACTTC CASSFRTGTYEQYF
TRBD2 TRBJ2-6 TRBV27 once TGTGCCAGCAGGGGAGGGGTGGGGGTCTCTGGGGCCAACGTCCTGACTTTC CASRGGVGVSGANVLTF
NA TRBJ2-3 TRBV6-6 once TGTGCCAGCAGTTCACTAGGGTCTGATACGCAGTATTTT CASSSLGSDTQYF
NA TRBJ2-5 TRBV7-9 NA TGTGCCAGCAGCTTCACCGGGACAACAAAAGAGACCCAGTACTTC CASSFTGTTKETQYF
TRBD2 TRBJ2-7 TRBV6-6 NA TGTGCCAGCAGGCCCCTGACTAGCGGAGGCTACGAGCAGTACTTC CASRPLTSGGYEQYF
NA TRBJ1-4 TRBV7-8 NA TGTGCCAGCAGCCCGTTCCCCGGACAAGCTAATGAAAAACTGTTTTTT CASSPFPGQANEKLFF
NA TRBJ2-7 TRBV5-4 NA TGTGCCAGCAGCTTGGTGGGCAGGGACTACGAGCAGTACTTC CASSLVGRDYEQYF
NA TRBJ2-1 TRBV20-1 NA TGCAGTGCGATCCTTGACAATGAGCAGTTCTTC CSAILDNEQFF
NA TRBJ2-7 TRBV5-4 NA TGTGCCAGCAGCTTCCCCGGCAGGGGCGGTGAGCAGTACTTC CASSFPGRGGEQYF
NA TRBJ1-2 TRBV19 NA TGTGCCAGTAGGGTCCAGGACCGAGCTAACTATGGCTACACCTTC CASRVQDRANYGYTF
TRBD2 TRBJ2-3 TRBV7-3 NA TGTGCCAGCAGCTTAAGGGGCGGGAGGCCCACAGATACGCAGTATTTT CASSLRGGRPTDTQYF
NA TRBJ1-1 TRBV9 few TGTGCCAGCAGCGTAGCAGGAGCTCAGAACACTGAAGCTTTCTTT CASSVAGAQNTEAFF
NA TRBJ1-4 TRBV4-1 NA TGCGCCAGCAGCCTTACGTCCGGGAGGAGCGGTGAAAAACTGTTTTTT CASSLTSGRSGEKLFF